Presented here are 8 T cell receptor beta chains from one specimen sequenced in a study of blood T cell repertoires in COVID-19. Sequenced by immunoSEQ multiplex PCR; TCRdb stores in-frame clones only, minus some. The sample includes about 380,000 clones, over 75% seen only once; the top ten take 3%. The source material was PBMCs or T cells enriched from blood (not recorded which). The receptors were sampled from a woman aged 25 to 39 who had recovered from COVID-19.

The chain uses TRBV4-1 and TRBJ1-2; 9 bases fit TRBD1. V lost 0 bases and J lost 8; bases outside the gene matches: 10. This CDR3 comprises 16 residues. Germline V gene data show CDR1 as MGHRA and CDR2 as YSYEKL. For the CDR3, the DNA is TGCGCCAGCAGCCAAGATCCAGGACAGGGGCGTCGGGGCTACACCTTC. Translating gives CASSQDPGQGRRGYTF.

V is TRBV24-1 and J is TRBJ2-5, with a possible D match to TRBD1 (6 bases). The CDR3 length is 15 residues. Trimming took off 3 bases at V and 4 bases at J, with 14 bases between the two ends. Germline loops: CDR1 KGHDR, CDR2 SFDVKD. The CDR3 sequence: CATSDPQGTGETQYF. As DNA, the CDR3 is TGTGCCACCAGTGATCCACAGGGAACGGGAGAGACCCAGTACTTC.

For the CDR3, the DNA is TGTGCCAGCAGTTACCAGGGGCAGACTCACTATGGCTACACCTTC. Protein product: CASSYQGQTHYGYTF. The chain joins TRBV28 to TRBJ1-2; a weak D match, TRBD1 (6 bases). The CDR3 contains 15 residues. Germline CDR1 and CDR2: MDHEN and SYDVKM. Deletions cut 4 bases from V and 3 bases from J, with 15 bases between.

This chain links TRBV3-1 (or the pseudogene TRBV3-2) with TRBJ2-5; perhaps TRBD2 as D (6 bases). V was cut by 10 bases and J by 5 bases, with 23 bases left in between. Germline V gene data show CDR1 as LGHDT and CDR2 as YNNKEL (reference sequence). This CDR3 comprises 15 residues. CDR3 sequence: CATTGGTPGFETQYF. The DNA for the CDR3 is TGTGCCACCACCGGCGGGACTCCCGGGTTCGAGACCCAGTACTTC.

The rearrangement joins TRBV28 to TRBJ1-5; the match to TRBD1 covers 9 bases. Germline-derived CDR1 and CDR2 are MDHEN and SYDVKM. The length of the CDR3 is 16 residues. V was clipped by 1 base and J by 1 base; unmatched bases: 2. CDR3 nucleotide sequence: TGTGCCAGCAGTTTATTAGGGACAGGGAGCAATCAGCCCCAGCATTTT. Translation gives CASSLLGTGSNQPQHF.

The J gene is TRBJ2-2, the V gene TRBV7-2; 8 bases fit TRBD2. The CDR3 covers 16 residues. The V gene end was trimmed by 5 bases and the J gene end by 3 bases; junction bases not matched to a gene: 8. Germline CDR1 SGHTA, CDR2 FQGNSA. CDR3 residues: CASSLSGGIDTGELFF. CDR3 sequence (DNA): TGTGCCAGCAGCCTCAGCGGGGGTATCGACACCGGGGAGCTGTTTTTT.

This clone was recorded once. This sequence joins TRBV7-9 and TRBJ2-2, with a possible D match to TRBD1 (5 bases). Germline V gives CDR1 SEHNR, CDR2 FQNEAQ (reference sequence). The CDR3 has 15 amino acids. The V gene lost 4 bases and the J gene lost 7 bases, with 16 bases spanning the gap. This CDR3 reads CASSSSRVSGGELFF. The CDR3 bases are TGTGCCAGCAGCTCCTCCAGGGTTAGTGGCGGGGAGCTGTTTTTT.

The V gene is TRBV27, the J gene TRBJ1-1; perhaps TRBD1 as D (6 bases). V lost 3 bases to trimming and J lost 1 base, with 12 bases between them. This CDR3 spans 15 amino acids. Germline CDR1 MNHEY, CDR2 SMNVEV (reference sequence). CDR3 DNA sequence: TGTGCCAGCAGTTTCGGGGCAGGGGCGAACACTGAAGCTTTCTTT. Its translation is CASSFGAGANTEAFF.